What follows describes a single T cell receptor beta chain. What this receptor recognizes is not known. The sample holds no much larger clone one base away, and base qualities are not on file. Patients were selected on the basis of adequate residual fresh-frozen tumor tissue and more than two years of available survival data. None of the glioblastoma patients carried an isocitrate dehydrogenase mutation, although molecular status otherwise varied. PBMC were collected before vaccination, two weeks after the third vaccination, and at tumor progression if tumor progression occurred. The Qiagen DNeasy Blood extraction Kit was used to extract genomic DNA. The sample is drawn from a study of glioma-infiltrating T cells after dendritic cell vaccination (dated by TCRdb to about 2016). Notes on the research overall: A cohort of about 15 glioblastoma patients from Phase I and II dendritic cell vaccination trials was included, of whom 9 were newly diagnosed and 6 had recurrent disease. Autologous tumor lysate-pulsed dendritic cell vaccination was administered to the patients between the early 2000s and the early 2010s. The vaccine consisted of monocyte-derived dendritic cells cultured less than 9 days with IL-4 and GM-CSF, then pulsed overnight with autologous tumor lysate. Patients received three intradermal dendritic cell vaccine injections at biweekly intervals in the arm below the axilla. In glioblastoma patients vaccinated with dendritic cells, deep sequencing of TCR beta CDR3 regions served to measure the amount of tumor-infiltrating lymphocytes and to compare repertoires between tumor and blood. Survival after dendritic cell vaccination was correlated with TCR sequencing metrics, including TIL content and tumor-blood repertoire overlap.

Using the immunoSEQ assay, TCRB CDR3 regions were amplified from approximately 2.1 micrograms of genomic DNA, or from all available DNA when less than that was on hand. Multiplex PCR used 60 forward primers for TCR V beta segments and 13 reverse primers for J beta segments. Synthetic control templates were spiked into each sample at limiting dilution to estimate reads per starting template. Reads of 87 bp were generated by sequencing on the Illumina HiSeq System. As for the original processing: PCR and sequencing errors were removed by a nearest neighbor algorithm that merged closely related sequences. TCR overlap was defined as the percentage of unique tumor TCR beta sequences that were also found in the peripheral blood of the same patient. In its TCRdb copy, this immuneACCESS table keeps in-frame sequences only and misses some clones. Where compared with another copy, unresolved V genes explain less than half of these, and the others have no known cause. The V and J calls and clone size are taken from that table; D and trimming were inferred from the DNA. For this sample the table gives 50,000 to 80,000 clones, of which 75% to 90% were detected only once. Clones ranked in the top ten supply 9% to 10% of the sample.

General conclusions and limits of the study: The response model built on TCR overlap across three groups was characterized as speculative, with prospective validation still needed. After dendritic cell vaccination, a higher estimated pretreatment TIL content predicted longer time to progression and overall survival. The cohort was small and heterogeneous, only a few patients had full blood and tumor sets, and even fewer had initial-recurrent tumor pairs. TCR clonality showed no direct relationship with survival, which suggests that a diverse polyclonal response may be important.

V and J are trimmed by 6 bases and 7 bases, and the gene matches miss 4 bases of the junction. The CDR1 and CDR2 encoded by the germline V gene are SQVTM and ANQGSEA. Spanning cysteine to phenylalanine, the CDR3 consists of 14 amino acids. Just the 42-base CDR3 DNA is kept, in frame starting at base 1. This receptor chain uses TRBV29-1 and TRBJ2-1, with TRBD2 matching 15 junction bases. This specimen was blood, taken before dendritic cell vaccination. The clonotype comes from a human donor with glioblastoma. For the CDR3, the sequence is CSVGLAGGRNEQFF. The nucleotide sequence reads TGCAGCGTAGGACTAGCGGGGGGGCGTAATGAGCAGTTCTTC.